A selection of T cell receptor beta chains follows, all from one sample in a study of T cells in Graves' hyperthyroidism and ophthalmopathy. Each CDR3 protein gets one entry after TCRdb re-called the multiplex PCR reads with MiXCR. The table lists about 620,000 distinct CDR3 sequences, roughly 17% of them singletons. Sequencing input: blood. These receptor sequences come from a woman in her thirties with Graves' hyperthyroidism. The CDR3 runs from the conserved cysteine through the conserved F or W. The order of the fields is D gene, V gene, J gene, clone size, CDR3 protein, CDR3 DNA. A D gene is named only where the DNA matches it firmly. Not every row has a clone size; where given, it reads once, few, many or a size class.

d_call: -; v_call: TRBV12-3/TRBV12-4; j_call: TRBJ2-3; clone_size: many; cdr3_aa: CASSLLGRDTQYF; cdr3_nt: TGTGCCAGCAGTTTATTGGGGAGGGATACGCAGTATTTT
d_call: -; v_call: TRBV29-1; j_call: TRBJ1-1; clone_size: many; cdr3_aa: CSVEDPQGLSTEAFF; cdr3_nt: TGCAGCGTTGAAGATCCCCAGGGGCTGAGCACTGAAGCTTTCTTT
d_call: -; v_call: TRBV10-2; j_call: TRBJ2-5; clone_size: -; cdr3_aa: CASSETAPQETQYF; cdr3_nt: TGCGCCAGCAGTGAAACGGCTCCCCAAGAGACCCAGTACTTC
d_call: TRBD2; v_call: TRBV28; j_call: TRBJ2-7; clone_size: -; cdr3_aa: CASSSVAGGYEQYF; cdr3_nt: TGTGCCAGCAGCTCTGTAGCGGGAGGCTACGAGCAGTACTTC
d_call: TRBD1; v_call: TRBV5-1; j_call: TRBJ2-2; clone_size: -; cdr3_aa: CASKQGATTGELFF; cdr3_nt: TGCGCCAGCAAACAGGGGGCGACTACCGGGGAGCTGTTTTTT
d_call: TRBD1; v_call: TRBV19; j_call: TRBJ2-4; clone_size: -; cdr3_aa: CASTDTGDKNIQYF; cdr3_nt: TGTGCCAGTACCGACACAGGGGACAAAAACATTCAGTACTTC
d_call: TRBD2; v_call: TRBV28; j_call: TRBJ2-2; clone_size: many; cdr3_aa: CAVLGLAATLNTGELFF; cdr3_nt: TGTGCCGTCTTGGGACTAGCGGCCACATTGAACACCGGGGAGCTGTTTTTT
d_call: -; v_call: TRBV20-1; j_call: TRBJ2-1; clone_size: few; cdr3_aa: CSVTPTGLSEQFF; cdr3_nt: TGCAGTGTTACACCTACAGGGCTCAGTGAGCAGTTCTTC
d_call: -; v_call: TRBV7-2; j_call: TRBJ2-5; clone_size: -; cdr3_aa: CASSLGGGAGETQYF; cdr3_nt: TGTGCCAGCAGCTTAGGGGGGGGCGCAGGAGAGACCCAGTACTTC
d_call: TRBD1; v_call: TRBV7-3; j_call: TRBJ1-2; clone_size: few; cdr3_aa: CASSLTGAGTGEGYTF; cdr3_nt: TGTGCCAGCAGCTTAACAGGGGCGGGGACAGGGGAAGGCTACACCTTC
d_call: -; v_call: TRBV30; j_call: TRBJ2-1; clone_size: many; cdr3_aa: CAWSDYSYNEQFF; cdr3_nt: TGTGCCTGGAGTGACTACTCCTACAATGAGCAGTTCTTC
d_call: TRBD2; v_call: TRBV11-3; j_call: TRBJ2-7; clone_size: few; cdr3_aa: CASSLTSVDLGEQYF; cdr3_nt: TGTGCCAGCAGCTTAACTAGCGTCGACCTGGGTGAGCAGTACTTC
d_call: -; v_call: TRBV6-1; j_call: TRBJ2-1; clone_size: few; cdr3_aa: CASTQTFNEQFF; cdr3_nt: TGTGCCAGCACCCAAACATTCAATGAGCAGTTCTTC
d_call: -; v_call: TRBV7-7; j_call: TRBJ2-2; clone_size: -; cdr3_aa: CASSPVESNTGELFF; cdr3_nt: TGTGCTAGCAGCCCGGTGGAGTCAAACACCGGGGAGCTGTTTTTT
d_call: -; v_call: TRBV5-1; j_call: TRBJ2-7; clone_size: many; cdr3_aa: CASSLEVNEQYF; cdr3_nt: TGCGCCAGCAGCTTGGAAGTTAACGAGCAGTACTTC
d_call: TRBD2; v_call: TRBV11-2; j_call: TRBJ2-1; clone_size: many; cdr3_aa: CASSRSGLAGDGEQFF; cdr3_nt: TGTGCCAGCAGTCGATCTGGGCTAGCGGGAGATGGTGAGCAGTTCTTC
d_call: -; v_call: TRBV12-3/TRBV12-4; j_call: TRBJ2-1; clone_size: many; cdr3_aa: CASSFSGDEQFF; cdr3_nt: TGTGCCAGCAGTTTTTCCGGTGATGAGCAGTTCTTC
d_call: TRBD2; v_call: TRBV24-1; j_call: TRBJ2-2; clone_size: -; cdr3_aa: CATSDLGLAGDITGELFF; cdr3_nt: TGTGCCACCAGTGATTTGGGACTAGCGGGAGATATTACCGGGGAGCTGTTTTTT
d_call: -; v_call: TRBV5-6; j_call: TRBJ1-1; clone_size: many; cdr3_aa: CASSWKRGFVTEAFF; cdr3_nt: TGTGCCAGCAGCTGGAAAAGGGGCTTCGTCACTGAAGCTTTCTTT
d_call: -; v_call: TRBV18; j_call: TRBJ1-4; clone_size: few; cdr3_aa: CASSPLRGNEKLFF; cdr3_nt: TGTGCCAGCTCACCGCTACGGGGTAATGAAAAACTGTTTTTT
d_call: TRBD2; v_call: TRBV20-1; j_call: TRBJ2-7; clone_size: few; cdr3_aa: CSASPSGSFYEQYF; cdr3_nt: TGCAGTGCTAGCCCTAGCGGGAGTTTCTACGAGCAGTACTTC
d_call: -; v_call: TRBV2; j_call: TRBJ1-5; clone_size: -; cdr3_aa: CASSEGVRVNQPQHF; cdr3_nt: TGTGCCAGCAGTGAAGGAGTCAGGGTCAATCAGCCCCAGCATTTT
d_call: -; v_call: TRBV20-1; j_call: TRBJ2-5; clone_size: many; cdr3_aa: CSARDLAAETQYF; cdr3_nt: TGCAGTGCTAGAGATCTGGCAGCGGAGACCCAGTACTTC
d_call: -; v_call: TRBV12-3/TRBV12-4; j_call: TRBJ2-3; clone_size: many; cdr3_aa: CASRGSVGSSTDTQYF; cdr3_nt: TGTGCCAGCAGGGGGTCGGTGGGCAGTAGCACAGATACGCAGTATTTT
d_call: -; v_call: TRBV7-2; j_call: TRBJ2-3; clone_size: few; cdr3_aa: CASSLNRASTDTQYF; cdr3_nt: TGTGCCAGCAGCTTAAATAGGGCCAGCACAGATACGCAGTATTTT
d_call: -; v_call: TRBV20-1; j_call: TRBJ2-1; clone_size: many; cdr3_aa: CSARGAGARAYNEQFF; cdr3_nt: TGCAGTGCTAGAGGCGCGGGGGCCCGCGCCTACAATGAGCAGTTCTTC
d_call: -; v_call: TRBV28; j_call: TRBJ2-4; clone_size: many; cdr3_aa: CASKRTGTNIQYF; cdr3_nt: TGTGCCAGTAAAAGAACAGGAACAAACATTCAGTACTTC
d_call: -; v_call: TRBV20-1; j_call: TRBJ1-6; clone_size: -; cdr3_aa: CSASLQQASSYNSPLHF; cdr3_nt: TGCAGTGCGAGCCTCCAACAGGCGAGCTCCTATAATTCACCCCTCCACTTT
d_call: -; v_call: TRBV10-3; j_call: TRBJ2-7; clone_size: -; cdr3_aa: CAIRGSDEQYF; cdr3_nt: TGTGCCATCAGGGGTAGTGACGAGCAGTACTTC
d_call: -; v_call: TRBV7-2; j_call: TRBJ2-3; clone_size: many; cdr3_aa: CASSPNWQEPTDTQYF; cdr3_nt: TGTGCCAGCAGCCCAAACTGGCAGGAGCCCACAGATACGCAGTATTTT
d_call: TRBD1; v_call: TRBV5-5; j_call: TRBJ1-3; clone_size: -; cdr3_aa: CASSGRGQVGNTIYF; cdr3_nt: TGTGCCAGCAGCGGCAGGGGGCAAGTTGGAAACACCATATATTTT
d_call: -; v_call: TRBV9; j_call: TRBJ2-7; clone_size: many; cdr3_aa: CASSVLPSGYEQYF; cdr3_nt: TGTGCCAGCAGCGTTCTACCGAGTGGGTACGAGCAGTACTTC
d_call: -; v_call: TRBV27; j_call: TRBJ1-1; clone_size: many; cdr3_aa: CASSFTWRNTEAFF; cdr3_nt: TGTGCCAGCAGTTTTACGTGGCGGAACACTGAAGCTTTCTTT
d_call: -; v_call: TRBV12-3/TRBV12-4; j_call: TRBJ1-4; clone_size: few; cdr3_aa: CASSSFRGGVNEKLFF; cdr3_nt: TGTGCCAGCAGCTCTTTCCGAGGGGGAGTCAATGAAAAACTGTTTTTT
d_call: -; v_call: TRBV5-5; j_call: TRBJ2-7; clone_size: few; cdr3_aa: CASSPYPPGYGGEQYF; cdr3_nt: TGTGCCAGCAGCCCATACCCCCCTGGGTACGGTGGCGAGCAGTACTTC
d_call: -; v_call: TRBV7-9; j_call: TRBJ2-1; clone_size: -; cdr3_aa: CASSKVGGFYEQFF; cdr3_nt: TGTGCCAGCAGCAAAGTGGGCGGGTTCTACGAGCAGTTCTTC
d_call: -; v_call: TRBV6-1; j_call: TRBJ2-3; clone_size: few; cdr3_aa: CASRPRAPGVERRTDTQYF; cdr3_nt: TGTGCCAGCAGACCCAGAGCCCCGGGCGTTGAACGGCGAACAGATACGCAGTATTTT
d_call: -; v_call: TRBV18; j_call: TRBJ1-1; clone_size: many; cdr3_aa: CASSPITAQANTEAFF; cdr3_nt: TGTGCCAGCTCACCAATCACAGCCCAGGCGAACACTGAAGCTTTCTTT
d_call: -; v_call: TRBV19; j_call: TRBJ2-3; clone_size: few; cdr3_aa: CASSIGWTRTSTDTQYF; cdr3_nt: TGTGCCAGTAGTATAGGGTGGACACGTACTAGCACAGATACGCAGTATTTT
d_call: TRBD1; v_call: TRBV5-1; j_call: TRBJ2-5; clone_size: few; cdr3_aa: CASSPFSGTGVEEQETQYF; cdr3_nt: TGCGCCAGCAGCCCCTTCTCCGGGACAGGGGTGGAAGAGCAAGAGACCCAGTACTTC
d_call: -; v_call: TRBV20-1; j_call: TRBJ2-1; clone_size: -; cdr3_aa: CSAIRLRGGYNEQFF; cdr3_nt: TGCAGTGCTATTAGACTCCGAGGGGGATACAATGAGCAGTTCTTC
d_call: TRBD1; v_call: TRBV3-1; j_call: TRBJ1-1; clone_size: -; cdr3_aa: CASSHSGGAGTEAFF; cdr3_nt: TGTGCCAGCAGCCATTCAGGGGGCGCGGGCACTGAAGCTTTCTTT
d_call: -; v_call: TRBV5-1; j_call: TRBJ2-5; clone_size: few; cdr3_aa: CASSGLPNQETQYF; cdr3_nt: TGCGCCAGCAGCGGACTCCCAAATCAAGAGACCCAGTACTTC
d_call: -; v_call: TRBV9; j_call: TRBJ2-5; clone_size: -; cdr3_aa: CASSVEGYQETQYF; cdr3_nt: TGTGCCAGCAGCGTAGAGGGGTACCAAGAGACCCAGTACTTC
d_call: TRBD2; v_call: TRBV13; j_call: TRBJ2-7; clone_size: few; cdr3_aa: CASSPTGTTEQYF; cdr3_nt: TGTGCCAGCAGCCCTACCGGGACTACCGAGCAGTACTTC
d_call: -; v_call: TRBV20-1; j_call: TRBJ2-7; clone_size: many; cdr3_aa: CSARDPRTKDFEQYF; cdr3_nt: TGCAGTGCTAGAGATCCCCGGACTAAGGACTTCGAGCAGTACTTC
d_call: -; v_call: TRBV4-2; j_call: TRBJ2-3; clone_size: -; cdr3_aa: CASSQGGQFTDTQYF; cdr3_nt: TGTGCCAGCAGCCAAGGGGGGCAATTCACAGATACGCAGTATTTT
d_call: -; v_call: TRBV2; j_call: TRBJ1-2; clone_size: many; cdr3_aa: CASREADYGYTF; cdr3_nt: TGTGCCAGCAGGGAAGCCGACTATGGCTACACCTTC